The 28 T cell receptor beta chains below were found in one sample sequenced in a study of PD-1 blockade in mismatch repair-deficient tumors. Here immunoSEQ multiplex PCR was the method, and the copy in TCRdb shows in-frame clones only, minus some. The sample includes under 50,000 clones, around three quarters of them seen just once. This sample comprised PBMCs, obtained before pembrolizumab treatment. These receptors originate from an adult with mismatch repair-deficient cancer.

The chain has TRBV5-1 and TRBJ2-3; D gene uncertain. This CDR3 comprises 14 residues. V lost 0 bases and J 0 bases, leaving 5 bases between the germline ends. Germline loops: CDR1 SGHRS, CDR2 YFSETQ. CDR3 protein: CASSLGASTDTQYF. CDR3 sequence (DNA): TGCGCCAGCAGCTTGGGCGCTAGCACAGATACGCAGTATTTT. The whole variable domain, remainder taken from reference TRBV5-1 and TRBJ2-3, is KAGVTQTPRYLIKTRGQQVTLSCSPISGHRSVSWYQQTPGQGLQFLFEYFSETQRNKGNFPGRFSGRQFSNSRSEMNVSTLELGDSALYLCASSLGASTDTQYFGPGTRLTVL.

This sequence joins TRBV9 and TRBJ1-2, with no clear D. The CDR3 sequence is 11 residues long. The germline CDR1 and CDR2 sequences are SGDLS and YYNGEE. Trimming cost V 4 bases and J 4 bases, with 5 bases left between them. CDR3 protein: CASSTIYGYTF. For the CDR3, the DNA is TGTGCCAGCAGCACAATCTATGGCTACACCTTC.

The rearrangement uses TRBV10-3 and TRBJ1-5; D is possibly TRBD1 (6 bases). Germline CDR1 ENHRY, CDR2 SYGVKD. V shed 3 bases and J shed 6 bases, with 12 bases lying between them. This CDR3 has 14 amino acids. The CDR3 nucleotides read TGTGCCATCAGTGACGGGGGCCTTGGTCAGCCCCAGCATTTT. Protein sequence: CAISDGGLGQPQHF.

V and J are TRBV7-9 and TRBJ2-3, with 13 bases identical to TRBD2. The CDR3 runs 16 residues. From germline, CDR1 is SEHNR and CDR2 FQNEAQ (reference sequence). V dropped 2 bases and J dropped 4; count of bases not matched to a gene: 3. In DNA form, the CDR3 reads TGTGCCAGCAGCTTAAAACTAGCGGGAGGGCCAGATACGCAGTATTTT. It yields the protein CASSLKLAGGPDTQYF. Together with reference TRBV7-9 and TRBJ2-3, the CDR3 gives the full variable domain: DTGVSQNPRHKITKRGQNVTFRCDPISEHNRLYWYRQTLGQGPEFLTYFQNEAQLEKSRLLSDRFSAERPKGSFSTLEIQRTEQGDSAMYLCASSLKLAGGPDTQYFGPGTRLTVL.

This sequence joins TRBV6-1 and TRBJ2-3; TRBD2 agrees at 8 bases. The ends lost 2 bases at V and 6 bases at J; junction bases unmatched: 10. This CDR3 spans 16 amino acids. Germline values: CDR1 MNHNS, CDR2 SASEGT. The CDR3, as DNA: TGTGCCAGCAGTGAATGGAACAGCGGGAGTCCGGATACGCAGTATTTT. As protein: CASSEWNSGSPDTQYF.

V is TRBV29-1 and J is TRBJ1-1; D possibly corresponds to TRBD1 (5 bases). CDR1 is SQVTM and CDR2 is ANQGSEA in the germline V gene. Trimming removed 6 bases from V and 5 bases from J, with 19 bases in between. The CDR3 has 14 residues. CDR3 loop: CSVGPHGVRTEAFF. Written as DNA, the CDR3 is TGCAGCGTGGGACCTCACGGGGTGAGGACTGAAGCTTTCTTT. Looking up the rest from reference TRBV29-1 and TRBJ1-1 gives the full variable domain: SAVISQKPSRDICQRGTSLTIQCQVDSQVTMMFWYRQQPGQSLTLIATANQGSEATYESGFVIDKFPISRPNLTFSTLTVSNMSPEDSSIYLCSVGPHGVRTEAFFGQGTRLTVV.

This rearrangement joins TRBV15 to TRBJ2-3; no clear D gene. This CDR3 is built from 14 residues. The germline V and J ends were trimmed by 1 base and 3 bases, with 8 bases remaining between them. Germline CDR1 reads LNHNV; CDR2 reads YYDKDF (reference sequence). The CDR3 nucleotides read TGTGCCACCAGCAGAGCAAGGGTAACAGATACGCAGTATTTT. Its translation is CATSRARVTDTQYF.

In its sample, this clone was seen a few times. The chain combines TRBV6-1 with TRBJ2-6; D is undetermined. The CDR3 is 14 amino acids. Looked up from germline, CDR1 is MNHNS and CDR2 is SASEGT. V was cut by 4 bases and J by 2 bases, with 6 bases left in between. The CDR3 coding sequence is TGTGCCAGCAGTGGTGGGGCTGGGGCCAACGTCCTGACTTTC. Amino acids: CASSGGAGANVLTF.

V is TRBV4-1 and J is TRBJ2-1; the D is unclear. The V end was cut by 4 bases, the J end by 0 bases, with 7 bases between. The CDR3 spans 14 residues. CDR1 MGHRA and CDR2 YSYEKL come from the germline V gene. The CDR3 DNA is TGCGCCAGCAGCCCCTACAGCTCCTACAATGAGCAGTTCTTC. Its protein is CASSPYSSYNEQFF.

The chain is built from TRBV25-1 and TRBJ2-1; D is possibly TRBD1 or TRBD2 (5 bases each). From germline, CDR1 is MGHDK and CDR2 SYGVNS. Trimming took off 1 base at V and 0 bases at J, with 16 bases between the two ends. The CDR3 runs to 18 residues. The CDR3 DNA reads as TGTGCCAGCAGTGAATTCTTTAGGGGACCGAGCTCCTACAATGAGCAGTTCTTC. It encodes CASSEFFRGPSSYNEQFF.

The V call is TRBV5-1, the J call TRBJ2-7, with D perhaps TRBD1 or TRBD2 (5 bases each). Per germline, CDR1 SGHRS and CDR2 YFSETQ. The CDR3 is 15 residues long. V gave up 2 bases and J gave up 0 bases, with 12 bases separating them. In DNA form, the CDR3 reads TGCGCCAGCAGCTTACCTGGGACGGTCTCCTACGAGCAGTACTTC. Translated, it gives CASSLPGTVSYEQYF.

The V gene is TRBV6-1, the J gene TRBJ2-5; tentatively, D is TRBD1 (5 bases). V was cut by 5 bases and J by 7 bases, with 14 bases left in between. This CDR3 region has 13 residues. Per germline, CDR1 MNHNS and CDR2 SASEGT. CDR3 coding DNA: TGTGCCAGCAGTCCACAGGCGGCGGTGACCCAGTACTTC. Residues: CASSPQAAVTQYF.

The chain couples TRBV9 to TRBJ2-1, with 8 bases fitting TRBD2. The CDR3 runs 16 residues. In germline, CDR1 is SGDLS, CDR2 YYNGEE. Trimming cost V 3 bases and J 1 base; bases outside gene matches: 6. The CDR3 DNA reads TGTGCCAGCAGCGCACGGAGCGGGAGATCCTACAATGAGCAGTTCTTC. This codes for CASSARSGRSYNEQFF.

This sequence joins TRBV7-9 and TRBJ1-5, with TRBD1 as a possible D gene (5 bases). V lost 4 bases, J lost 1 base, and 8 bases lay in between. The CDR3 covers 14 residues. The germline V gene encodes CDR1 SEHNR and CDR2 FQNEAQ (reference sequence). The CDR3 coding sequence is TGTGCCAGCAGCTCCGGGGCAAGCAATCAGCCCCAGCATTTT. Amino acid sequence: CASSSGASNQPQHF.

This sequence joins TRBV2 and TRBJ1-2; 8 bases map to TRBD1. There are 16 residues in the CDR3. Germline CDR1 and CDR2: SNHLY and FYNNEI. V was clipped by 3 bases and J by 5 bases; unmatched bases: 11. CDR3 sequence (DNA): TGTGCCAGCAGTGAGCAGGGGGCGCCCCCCATTTATGGCTACACCTTC. Its translation is CASSEQGAPPIYGYTF.

This sequence joins TRBV7-2 and TRBJ1-2; D is possibly TRBD1 (6 bases). The CDR3 length is 14 residues. Germline lookup yields CDR1 SGHTA and CDR2 FQGNSA. V lost 5 bases, J lost 4 bases, and 14 bases lay in between. The CDR3 DNA follows: TGTGCCAGCAGCAAGCCGGGACAACTCTATGGCTACACCTTC. It translates to CASSKPGQLYGYTF.

The gene calls are TRBV11-2 and TRBJ1-2, with D perhaps matching TRBD1 (5 bases). The ends were cut back, 1 base at V and 4 bases at J, with 13 bases in the middle. Germline CDR1 is SGHAT and CDR2 is FQNNGV. The CDR3 sequence is 15 residues long. The CDR3 DNA is TGTGCCAGCAGCTTAGGTCCAGGGATGGCCTATGGCTACACCTTC. Translation: CASSLGPGMAYGYTF.

The gene calls are TRBV11-3 and TRBJ1-1; TRBD1 matches at 10 bases. The CDR3 length is 19 residues. Germline V gene sequence: CDR1 SGHNT, CDR2 YENEEA. Trimming took 1 base from V and 6 from J; bases not matched to a gene: 17. CDR3 in DNA: TGTGCCAGCAGCTTAGTATTGGGACAGGGGATTTTGTTTTTGGCTGAAGCTTTCTTT. As protein: CASSLVLGQGILFLAEAFF.

This clone has just a few counts. CDR3: CASSIGAGGSYNEQFF. CDR3 bases: TGTGCCAGTAGTATTGGGGCAGGGGGCTCCTACAATGAGCAGTTCTTC. The genes are TRBV19 and TRBJ2-1; 7 nucleotides line up with TRBD1. The trim removed 3 bases at V and 0 bases at J, leaving 5 bases unmatched. The CDR3 sequence is 16 residues long. Germline lookup yields CDR1 LNHDA and CDR2 SQIVND (reference sequence).

CDR3 coding DNA: TGCGCCAGCAACGCAGGGGGCAACTCCTACGAGCAGTACTTC. This gives the protein CASNAGGNSYEQYF. The V call is TRBV5-1, the J call TRBJ2-7, with 8 bases fitting TRBD1. Trimming removed 6 bases from V and 0 bases from J; junction bases left unmatched: 5. The germline gives CDR1 SGHRS, CDR2 YFSETQ. The CDR3 length is 14 residues.

This clone was recorded once. The rearrangement uses TRBV30 and TRBJ2-5, with D perhaps matching TRBD2 (6 bases). The germline V gene has CDR1 GTSNPN and CDR2 SVGIG (reference sequence). CDR3 size: 13 residues. Deletions cut 2 bases from V and 4 bases from J, with 11 bases between. The CDR3 DNA sequence: TGTGCCTGGAGTCGGCGGGGAGGAGAGACCCAGTACTTC. Translated: CAWSRRGGETQYF.

The rearrangement links TRBV10-3 to TRBJ2-2; 10 positions agree with TRBD1. Germline CDR1 reads ENHRY; CDR2 reads SYGVKD. The CDR3 has 14 amino acids. V shed 10 bases and J 4 bases; nucleotides not matched to a gene: 6. CDR3: CATMGDRGTGELFF. The CDR3 nucleotides are TGTGCCACCATGGGGGACAGGGGCACCGGGGAGCTGTTTTTT.

V gene TRBV11-3 combines with J gene TRBJ2-5; D remains ambiguous. With 5 bases removed from V and 1 base from J, the gap between germline ends came to 14 bases. This CDR3 has 15 residues. CDR1 and CDR2 from the germline V gene are SGHNT and YENEEA. The CDR3 region is CASSPGSGPQETQYF. In nucleotides, the CDR3 is TGTGCCAGCAGCCCAGGTAGTGGGCCCCAAGAGACCCAGTACTTC.

The chain links TRBV7-2 to TRBJ2-1; 11 bases match TRBD2. The V segment lost 1 base and the J segment 9 bases; nucleotides outside the gene matches: 8. Germline assignment: CDR1 SGHTA and CDR2 FQGNSA. There are 16 residues in the CDR3. The CDR3 reads CASSLGTSGRSGEQFF. CDR3 nucleotide sequence: TGTGCCAGCAGCTTAGGAACTAGCGGGAGATCTGGTGAGCAGTTCTTC. Supplemented by reference TRBV7-2 and TRBJ2-1, the full variable domain reads GAGVSQSPSNKVTEKGKDVELRCDPISGHTALYWYRQSLGQGLEFLIYFQGNSAPDKSGLPSDRFSAERTGGSVSTLTIQRTQQEDSAVYLCASSLGTSGRSGEQFFGPGTRLTVL.

The chain is built from TRBV7-9 and TRBJ2-1, with 11 bases lining up with TRBD1. The germline gives CDR1 SEHNR, CDR2 FQNEAQ (reference sequence). This CDR3 spans 17 amino acids. V trimming: 5 bases; J trimming: 10 bases; junction bases outside the gene matches: 16. CDR3 loop: CASSRGDRGLAWGEQFF. The DNA of the CDR3 is TGTGCCAGCAGCCGGGGGGACAGGGGGTTAGCCTGGGGCGAGCAGTTCTTC. The whole variable domain, remainder taken from reference TRBV7-9 and TRBJ2-1, is DTGVSQNPRHKITKRGQNVTFRCDPISEHNRLYWYRQTLGQGPEFLTYFQNEAQLEKSRLLSDRFSAERPKGSFSTLEIQRTEQGDSAMYLCASSRGDRGLAWGEQFFGPGTRLTVL.

This clone was seen a handful of times. The chain employs TRBV29-1 and TRBJ1-3; 10 bases line up with TRBD1. In germline, CDR1 is SQVTM, CDR2 ANQGSEA. Germline trimming cut 4 bases from V and 2 bases from J; bases unmatched to any gene: 8. The CDR3 extends over 16 amino acids. The CDR3 spells CSVAGQGLDAGNTIYF. CDR3 nucleotide sequence: TGCAGCGTTGCGGGACAGGGGCTGGACGCTGGAAACACCATATATTTT.

CDR3 DNA: TGTGCCAGCAGCTTAGGGACAGGGGGCGCCTCCCAAGAGACCCAGTACTTC. It codes for CASSLGTGGASQETQYF. V gene TRBV7-2 combines with J gene TRBJ2-5, with 11 bases matching TRBD1. The CDR3 loop spans 17 amino acids. V shed 1 base, J shed 1 base, and the junction held 5 bases outside the gene matches. The germline CDR1 and CDR2 sequences are SGHTA and FQGNSA.

This clone was counted a few times. The CDR3 region is CAIRGSGGFSYNEQFF. The CDR3 region has the DNA TGTGCCATCAGGGGGTCAGGGGGCTTCTCCTACAATGAGCAGTTCTTC. The chain uses TRBV10-3 and TRBJ2-1, with 8 bases identical to TRBD1. V shed 6 bases and J 0 bases; nucleotides not matched to a gene: 7. Germline assignment: CDR1 ENHRY and CDR2 SYGVKD. This CDR3 comprises 16 residues.